The next 17 T cell receptor beta chains were all read from a single sample in a study of blood T cells in healthy people across ages. Through a sample-barcoded 5' primer and a J-beta primer mix, a second PCR was run for roughly 7 to 12 cycles. Each CDR3 protein is one row after TCRdb ran MiXCR on the 5' RACE reads. The table records 1,500,000 or so distinct CDR3 sequences, approximately 59% of them present only once. Source material: blood. These TCRs come from a young man in good health.

The chain recombines TRBV5-1 with TRBJ1-4, with D uncertain. The V end lost 3 bases, the J end lost 8 bases, and 11 bases lay between the germline ends. The germline gives CDR1 SGHRS, CDR2 YFSETQ. CDR3 size: 13 residues. CDR3 in amino acids: CASSSDSLEKLFF. DNA for the CDR3: TGCGCCAGCAGCTCGGATAGTTTAGAAAAACTGTTTTTT. Together with reference TRBV5-1 and TRBJ1-4, the CDR3 gives the full variable domain: KAGVTQTPRYLIKTRGQQVTLSCSPISGHRSVSWYQQTPGQGLQFLFEYFSETQRNKGNFPGRFSGRQFSNSRSEMNVSTLELGDSALYLCASSSDSLEKLFFGSGTQLSVL.

V usage is TRBV29-1 and J usage is TRBJ1-1, with a tentative D call TRBD1 (6 bases). Germline CDR1 reads SQVTM; CDR2 reads ANQGSEA. This CDR3 has 12 amino acids. V was clipped by 3 bases and J by 7 bases, with 12 bases between them. Here the CDR3 reads CSVDQGLDEAFF. In nucleotides, the CDR3 is TGCAGCGTTGACCAGGGGCTGGATGAAGCTTTCTTT.

This chain links TRBV7-2 with TRBJ1-1, with 11 bases matching TRBD1. V was clipped by 0 bases and J by 3 bases; unmatched bases: 6. The CDR3 loop spans 17 amino acids. Germline-derived CDR1 and CDR2 are SGHTA and FQGNSA. CDR3: CASSLAPRDRGDTEAFF. In nucleotides, the CDR3 is TGTGCCAGCAGCTTAGCGCCCCGGGACAGGGGGGACACTGAAGCTTTCTTT.

J is TRBJ2-6 and V is TRBV27; D is ambiguous. The CDR3 has 16 residues. Germline assignment: CDR1 MNHEY and CDR2 SMNVEV (reference sequence). Trimming removed 0 bases from V and 2 bases from J, with 8 bases in between. The CDR3 DNA sequence: TGTGCCAGCAGTTTATCCGCCGTTCCTGGGGCCAACGTCCTGACTTTC. Amino acids: CASSLSAVPGANVLTF.

This clonotype was detected once. The chain recombines TRBV29-1 with TRBJ2-1; D is unclear. The CDR3 runs to 15 residues. V lost 0 bases and J 0 bases, leaving 9 bases between the germline ends. Germline V gene sequence: CDR1 SQVTM, CDR2 ANQGSEA. In nucleotides, the CDR3 is TGCAGCGTTGAAGATCAAGAGAGCTCCTACAATGAGCAGTTCTTC. Its translation is CSVEDQESSYNEQFF.

The V call is TRBV2, the J call TRBJ2-5, with D uncertain. This CDR3 is 16 amino acids long. Germline V gene sequence: CDR1 SNHLY, CDR2 FYNNEI. CDR3 in DNA: TGTGCTGCTAAACCAGAGGCCCCGGGCCCCCAAGAGACCCAGTACTTC. Translated: CAAKPEAPGPQETQYF.

The genes are TRBV3-1 and TRBJ2-7; possible D gene TRBD2, 5 bases. The CDR3 runs 15 residues. The germline CDR1 and CDR2 sequences are LGHDT and YNNKEL (reference sequence). Deletions cut 4 bases from V and 1 base from J, with 14 bases between. The CDR3 here is CASSPGEGYSYEQYF. The CDR3 coding sequence is TGTGCCAGCAGCCCTGGCGAGGGATATTCCTACGAGCAGTACTTC.

The chain recombines TRBV11-3 with TRBJ2-3; perhaps TRBD2 as D (5 bases). The CDR3 sequence is 15 residues long. The V and J ends lost 5 bases and 3 bases respectively, with 15 bases between them. Germline CDR1 and CDR2: SGHNT and YENEEA. CDR3 loop: CASSLRASHTDTQYF. As DNA, the CDR3 is TGTGCCAGCAGCCTAAGGGCTAGCCATACAGATACGCAGTATTTT.

The chain has TRBV10-3 and TRBJ2-3; D gene uncertain. Per germline, CDR1 ENHRY and CDR2 SYGVKD. The CDR3 is made up of 12 amino acids. V shed 0 bases and J shed 6 bases, with 4 bases lying between them. The DNA of the CDR3 is TGTGCCATCAGTGAGTCGCCGGATACGCAGTATTTT. This sequence encodes CAISESPDTQYF.

The CDR3 sequence is CASSSTGPSSYEQYF. The CDR3 region has the DNA TGTGCCAGCAGCTCGACAGGGCCAAGCTCCTACGAGCAGTACTTC. The gene calls are TRBV7-9 and TRBJ2-7, with 7 nucleotides matching TRBD1. The junction had 6 bases not matched to a gene; V was cut back by 4 bases and J by 0 bases. Looked up from germline, CDR1 is SEHNR and CDR2 is FQNEAQ (reference sequence). This CDR3 is built from 15 residues.

The chain joins TRBV27 to TRBJ1-2, with 8 bases lining up with TRBD1. The germline CDR1 and CDR2 sequences are MNHEY and SMNVEV (reference sequence). The length of the CDR3 is 15 residues. Trimming cost V 4 bases and J 4 bases; bases outside gene matches: 8. Here the CDR3 DNA reads TGTGCCAGCAGTTCAACAGGGGGAAGGATCTATGGCTACACCTTC. Amino acid sequence: CASSSTGGRIYGYTF.

The chain's CDR3 is CATGTSGSKNEQFF. DNA of the CDR3: TGTGCCACCGGGACTAGCGGGAGCAAAAATGAGCAGTTCTTC. This chain joins TRBV6-6 and TRBJ2-1, with TRBD2 matching 14 bases. Germline loops: CDR1 MNHNY, CDR2 SVGAGI (reference sequence). V lost 10 bases to trimming and J lost 7 bases; unmatched junction nucleotides: 6. The CDR3 totals 14 residues.

This chain joins TRBV12-3 or TRBV12-4 and TRBJ1-2; D gene ambiguous. This CDR3 has 14 residues. V lost 4 bases and J lost 4, with 13 bases in between. The CDR3 DNA reads TGTGCCAGCAGTTCCTCGGACCGGGTCTATGGCTACACCTTC. Protein: CASSSSDRVYGYTF.

In this sample, this clonotype turned up a few times. The chain carries TRBV20-1 and TRBJ2-1, with D perhaps matching TRBD2 (5 bases). Per germline, CDR1 DFQATT and CDR2 SNEGSKA (reference sequence). This CDR3 contains 14 residues. Trimming took off 3 bases at V and 4 bases at J, with 13 bases between the two ends. CDR3 loop: CSASPVLEYNEQFF. The CDR3 DNA follows: TGCAGTGCTAGCCCAGTACTAGAATACAATGAGCAGTTCTTC.

The chain has TRBV20-1 and TRBJ2-7, with D perhaps matching TRBD1 (5 bases). Looked up from germline, CDR1 is DFQATT and CDR2 is SNEGSKA (reference sequence). The V end lost 0 bases, the J end lost 6 bases, and 24 bases lay between the germline ends. This CDR3 has 17 residues. The CDR3 reads CSARDLSDRFRAREQYF. CDR3 bases: TGCAGTGCTAGAGATTTGTCCGACCGTTTCAGGGCGCGCGAGCAGTACTTC.

The chain uses TRBV20-1 and TRBJ2-1; 7 bases line up with TRBD2. Losses at the gene ends were 2 bases for V and 5 bases for J; bases not matched to a gene: 12. Germline lookup yields CDR1 DFQATT and CDR2 SNEGSKA (reference sequence). The CDR3 length is 16 residues. Here the CDR3 reads CSARYSGPSRDNEQFF. The CDR3 nucleotides read TGCAGTGCTAGATATAGCGGGCCATCAAGGGACAATGAGCAGTTCTTC.

This clonotype was recorded many times. The chain joins TRBV4-1 to TRBJ2-5; D remains ambiguous. CDR3 length equals 16 residues. V was clipped by 1 base and J by 0 bases, with 12 bases between them. Germline values: CDR1 MGHRA, CDR2 YSYEKL. CDR3 protein: CASSQGGTNYQETQYF. The CDR3 region has the DNA TGCGCCAGCAGCCAAGGTGGAACTAACTACCAAGAGACCCAGTACTTC.